Each of the 32 T cell receptor beta chains below was sequenced from the same sample in a study of siplizumab effects on memory and regulatory T cells. Using immunoSEQ multiplex PCR, the repertoire was profiled, and TCRdb retains in-frame clones only, with some absent. The sample holds about 100,000 clones; 80% to 95% are singletons and the top ten take about 11%. The specimen was non-Treg CD4+ T cells sorted from blood. These TCRs come from a human donor in good health.

The chain recombines TRBV10-3 with TRBJ2-5, with D tentatively TRBD2 (6 bases). The length of the CDR3 is 14 residues. Germline V gene data show CDR1 as ENHRY and CDR2 as SYGVKD. The germline V and J ends were trimmed by 4 bases and 2 bases, with 11 bases remaining between them. This CDR3 reads CAISAGLLQETQYF. The CDR3 bases are TGTGCCATCAGTGCTGGACTACTACAAGAGACCCAGTACTTC.

This chain uses TRBV7-2 with TRBJ1-5; D ambiguous. V lost 4 bases, J lost 4 bases, and 8 bases lay in between. CDR1 is SGHTA and CDR2 is FQGNSA in the germline V gene. The CDR3 has 13 residues. DNA for the CDR3: TGTGCCAGCAGCTCTAGATGGAATCAGCCCCAGCATTTT. Protein sequence: CASSSRWNQPQHF.

The rearrangement links TRBV7-9 to TRBJ2-7, with TRBD1 matching 7 bases. The length of the CDR3 is 14 residues. The V gene's germline CDR1 is SEHNR and CDR2 FQNEAQ (reference sequence). The trim removed 5 bases at V and 3 bases at J, leaving 7 bases unmatched. The CDR3 bases are TGTGCCAGCAGCCGGACAGGACTGGACTACGAGCAGTACTTC. Encoded protein: CASSRTGLDYEQYF.

This sequence joins TRBV29-1 and TRBJ2-1; possibly TRBD1 or TRBD2 for D (5 bases each). Per the germline V gene, CDR1 is SQVTM and CDR2 is ANQGSEA. V was trimmed by 3 bases and J by 6 bases, leaving 15 bases between them. The CDR3 totals 14 residues. The CDR3 reads CSVDTAGAANEQFF. CDR3 nucleotides: TGCAGCGTTGACACCGCCGGGGCGGCCAATGAGCAGTTCTTC.

This chain connects TRBV5-8 to TRBJ2-7, with 8 positions matching TRBD1. The CDR3 totals 13 residues. The germline gives CDR1 SGHTS, CDR2 YDEGEE. J lost 5 bases, V lost 4 bases, and 5 bases had no gene match. CDR3 coding DNA: TGTGCCAGCAGCCCGGACAGGGACCACGAGCAGTACTTC. Translating it yields CASSPDRDHEQYF.

Notes on this clone: This sample includes further DNA sequences coding for the same CDR3. The chain employs TRBV28 and TRBJ1-5; D perhaps matches TRBD1 (6 bases). The CDR3 covers 16 residues. V shed 3 bases and J shed 1 base, with 13 bases lying between them. The V gene's germline CDR1 is MDHEN and CDR2 SYDVKM. CDR3 protein: CASSLGEGGSNQPQHF. In DNA form, the CDR3 reads TGTGCCAGCAGTTTGGGGGAGGGGGGAAGCAATCAGCCCCAGCATTTT.

The rearrangement uses TRBV7-2 and TRBJ2-5; maybe TRBD2 (6 bases). Looked up from germline, CDR1 is SGHTA and CDR2 is FQGNSA. Trimming shortened V by 5 bases and J by 0 bases, and 10 bases separated the two germline ends. CDR3 length: 14 amino acids. This CDR3 reads CASSRGLHQETQYF. As DNA, the CDR3 is TGTGCCAGCAGCCGGGGACTCCACCAAGAGACCCAGTACTTC.

The V and J genes are TRBV9 and TRBJ1-2; 10 nucleotides align to TRBD1. V trimming: 0 bases; J trimming: 0 bases; junction bases outside the gene matches: 5. Germline CDR1 and CDR2: SGDLS and YYNGEE. This CDR3 contains 17 residues. The CDR3 DNA reads as TGTGCCAGCAGCGTAGGGACAGGGGGTTCCGCTAACTATGGCTACACCTTC. It yields the protein CASSVGTGGSANYGYTF.

The genes are TRBV30 and TRBJ1-1; D call uncertain. The V gene lost 2 bases and the J gene lost 6 bases, with 7 bases spanning the gap. Germline CDR1 reads GTSNPN; CDR2 reads SVGIG (reference sequence). The CDR3 runs 11 residues. The CDR3 DNA reads TGTGCCTGGAGTCCACTGTCTGAAGCTTTCTTT. It codes for CAWSPLSEAFF.

The chain couples TRBV11-3 to TRBJ2-5, with 9 nucleotides matching TRBD2. The CDR3 is 16 amino acids. Trimming cost V 5 bases and J 2 bases; bases outside gene matches: 9. Germline CDR1 and CDR2: SGHNT and YENEEA. The CDR3 here is CASSISGSGGQETQYF. CDR3 coding DNA: TGTGCCAGCAGCATTAGCGGGAGCGGGGGTCAAGAGACCCAGTACTTC.

The J gene is TRBJ1-1, the V gene TRBV18; no firm D call. Trimming pared 4 bases from V and 1 base from J, leaving 13 bases between. Per the germline V gene, CDR1 is KGHSH and CDR2 is LQKENI. This CDR3 has 15 residues. The CDR3 DNA sequence: TGTGCCAGCTCACTATCCGGGATAGGGAACACTGAAGCTTTCTTT. This gives the protein CASSLSGIGNTEAFF.

V is TRBV6-5 and J is TRBJ2-2; unclear D gene. The ends were cut back, 0 bases at V and 6 bases at J, with 8 bases in the middle. Germline assignment: CDR1 MNHEY and CDR2 SVGAGI. The CDR3 has 14 amino acids. Written as DNA, the CDR3 is TGTGCCAGCAGTTACTCGCCCCGGGCCGGGGAGCTGTTTTTT. It specifies CASSYSPRAGELFF.

This clone was seen a single time. A read error may produce the germline difference seen at one junction end. This rearrangement joins TRBV10-2 to TRBJ2-7, with D tentatively TRBD1 (5 bases). This CDR3 is built from 14 residues. Germline lookup yields CDR1 WSHSY and CDR2 SAAADI. CDR3 region: CATRAVLASHEQYF. The CDR3 bases are TGCGCCACCAGGGCAGTTCTCGCCTCCCACGAGCAGTACTTC.

In this sample, this clone turned up once. An end of the junction does not agree with germline; a read error may underlie this. The V call is TRBV7-8, the J call TRBJ2-5, with D possibly matching TRBD2 (5 bases). The germline gives CDR1 SGHVS, CDR2 FQNEAQ. This CDR3 has 13 residues. CDR3 in DNA: TGTGCCAGCAGCCCCTACATGGGAGAGACCCGGTACTTC. It translates to CASSPYMGETRYF.

The chain recombines TRBV11-3 with TRBJ2-5; the match to TRBD2 covers 8 bases. Germline V CDR1 and CDR2: SGHNT, YENEEA. This CDR3 is 15 amino acids long. J lost 0 bases, V lost 8 bases, and 8 bases had no gene match. CDR3 loop: CASGGRKTNQETQYF. CDR3 DNA sequence: TGTGCCAGCGGCGGGAGGAAGACAAACCAAGAGACCCAGTACTTC.

In DNA form, the CDR3 reads TGCGCCAGCAGCCAAGAGGGTGGGGAGACCCAGTACTTC. This sequence encodes CASSQEGGETQYF. The V call is TRBV4-3, the J call TRBJ2-5; D remains unclear. The CDR3 contains 13 residues. V was trimmed by 0 bases and J by 5 bases, leaving 7 bases between them. Germline lookup yields CDR1 LGHNA and CDR2 YSLEER.

CDR3 in DNA: TGCGCCAGCAGCCAAGAGTTGGGTAGGGGAGGTCAGCCCCAGCATTTT. This sequence encodes CASSQELGRGGQPQHF. V is TRBV4-1 and J is TRBJ1-5; the D gene is possibly TRBD1 (5 bases). From germline, CDR1 is MGHRA and CDR2 YSYEKL. Between the trimmed V and J ends, which lost 0 bases and 6 bases, there was a span of 15 bases. The CDR3 extends over 16 amino acids.

V and J are TRBV7-9 and TRBJ2-7; 9 positions agree with TRBD1. Losses at the gene ends were 4 bases for V and 3 bases for J; bases not matched to a gene: 7. The CDR3 extends over 15 amino acids. The germline CDR1 and CDR2 sequences are SEHNR and FQNEAQ (reference sequence). The CDR3 coding sequence is TGTGCCAGCAGCTCGGACAGGGGCGTAAGCTACGAGCAGTACTTC. This encodes CASSSDRGVSYEQYF.

The gene calls are TRBV2 and TRBJ2-1; 12 bases match TRBD1. The CDR3 totals 16 residues. Germline V gives CDR1 SNHLY, CDR2 FYNNEI. With V trimmed by 8 bases and J by 10 bases, 15 bases remained unmatched. The CDR3 DNA reads as TGTGCCAGCTCGAGCCCGGGACAGGGGGCGCGAAACGAGCAGTTCTTC. Amino acids: CASSSPGQGARNEQFF.

The chain combines TRBV9 with TRBJ2-7, with TRBD2 matching 7 bases. Germline assignment: CDR1 SGDLS and CDR2 YYNGEE. This CDR3 is built from 14 residues. The V segment lost 2 bases and the J segment 2 bases; nucleotides outside the gene matches: 4. This chain's CDR3 is CASSVTSSTYEQYF. For the CDR3, the DNA is TGTGCCAGCAGCGTGACTAGCTCAACCTACGAGCAGTACTTC.

V gene TRBV18 combines with J gene TRBJ1-4; maybe TRBD1 (5 bases). CDR1 is KGHSH, CDR2 LQKENI, per germline. CDR3 length equals 13 residues. The V gene lost 0 bases and the J gene lost 7 bases, with 6 bases spanning the gap. The CDR3 reads CASSPPGVEKLFF. The CDR3 region has the DNA TGTGCCAGCTCACCACCAGGGGTTGAAAAACTGTTTTTT.

The chain couples TRBV19 to TRBJ2-2; unclear D gene. From germline, CDR1 is LNHDA and CDR2 SQIVND (reference sequence). CDR3 length: 14 residues. Trimming took 3 bases from V and 2 from J, leaving 7 bases between them. This CDR3 is CASSINGNTGELFF. DNA of the CDR3: TGTGCCAGTAGTATTAACGGAAACACCGGGGAGCTGTTTTTT.

The V and J genes are TRBV6-1 and TRBJ1-4, with D unresolved. Germline assignment: CDR1 MNHNS and CDR2 SASEGT. Trimming stripped 7 bases from V and 8 bases from J, with 14 bases between. This CDR3 contains 13 residues. In nucleotides, the CDR3 is TGTGCCAGCAAGCCCGGGTCGATAGAAAAACTGTTTTTT. Its translation is CASKPGSIEKLFF.

This clone has only one observation. At one end, the junction sequence differs from germline, possibly due to a read error. CDR3 loop: CTSSQARNYEQYF. The CDR3 bases are TGCACCAGCAGCCAAGCACGGAACTACGAGCAGTACTTC. The chain recombines TRBV4-3 with TRBJ2-7; no reliable D call. This CDR3 contains 13 residues. CDR1 LGHNA and CDR2 YSLEER come from the germline V gene.

The chain has TRBV14 and TRBJ2-7, with 8 bases that match TRBD1. V was clipped by 2 bases and J by 3 bases; unmatched bases: 9. Germline V lookup: CDR1 SGHDN, CDR2 FVKESK. CDR3 length: 16 residues. The DNA for the CDR3 is TGTGCCAGCAGCCAACGAACCGGGACAGGATTCTACGAGCAGTACTTC. Translation: CASSQRTGTGFYEQYF.

The V and J genes are TRBV5-1 and TRBJ1-3; no definite D call. Germline CDR1 reads SGHRS; CDR2 reads YFSETQ. The V end was cut by 6 bases, the J end by 0 bases, with 7 bases between. The CDR3 runs 13 residues. CDR3 protein: CASKRTSGNTIYF. In DNA, the CDR3 is TGCGCCAGCAAAAGGACCTCTGGAAACACCATATATTTT.

This clone was detected only once. This chain joins TRBV10-2 and TRBJ2-3; maybe TRBD2 (5 bases). The V end lost 0 bases, the J end lost 6 bases, and 13 bases lay between the germline ends. The CDR3 has 15 amino acids. From germline, CDR1 is WSHSY and CDR2 SAAADI. The DNA of the CDR3 is TGCGCCAGCAGTGAGTCGATTGGCAGCGGTGATACGCAGTATTTT. Protein sequence: CASSESIGSGDTQYF.

The chain uses TRBV27 and TRBJ2-3; 12 bases align to TRBD2. The ends lost 1 base at V and 3 bases at J; junction bases unmatched: 8. CDR1 and CDR2 from the germline V gene are MNHEY and SMNVEV (reference sequence). The CDR3 runs 18 residues. CDR3 sequence (DNA): TGTGCCAGCAGTTTATTAGCCCTAGCGGGAGGGCCTACAGATACGCAGTATTTT. Translated: CASSLLALAGGPTDTQYF.

This chain connects TRBV30 to TRBJ2-5; 8 nucleotides line up with TRBD2. The germline V gene has CDR1 GTSNPN and CDR2 SVGIG (reference sequence). V lost 0 bases and J lost 2; bases outside the gene matches: 5. The CDR3 runs to 15 residues. The chain's CDR3 is CAWSVGSGAQETQYF. CDR3 in DNA: TGTGCCTGGAGTGTCGGTAGCGGGGCACAAGAGACCCAGTACTTC.

This chain links TRBV10-2 with TRBJ2-1; D uncertain. The CDR3 covers 14 residues. V lost 4 bases and J 2 bases, leaving 9 bases between the germline ends. Germline V gene lookup returns CDR1 WSHSY and CDR2 SAAADI. In DNA, the CDR3 is TGCGCCAGCAGTGTTGCAGTTACCTACAATGAGCAGTTCTTC. It is translated as CASSVAVTYNEQFF.

The rearrangement joins TRBV9 to TRBJ2-2; no reliable D call. The CDR3 length is 17 residues. In germline, CDR1 is SGDLS, CDR2 YYNGEE. V lost 4 bases and J 1 base, leaving 17 bases between the germline ends. This CDR3 reads CASSPVGSAENTGELFF. In DNA, the CDR3 is TGTGCCAGCAGCCCTGTCGGATCCGCGGAGAACACCGGGGAGCTGTTTTTT.

The CDR3 sequence: CALEDDKGAWDTIYF. The CDR3 bases are TGTGCCCTCGAGGATGATAAGGGGGCGTGGGACACCATATATTTT. The J gene is TRBJ1-3, the V gene TRBV7-3, with 7 bases lining up with TRBD1. The V and J ends lost 11 bases and 8 bases, in that order; junction bases with no gene match: 18. Looked up from germline, CDR1 is SGHTA and CDR2 is FQGTGA. The CDR3 has 15 amino acids.